The 9 T cell receptor beta chains presented below share a single source sample, sequenced in a study of blood T cell repertoires in COVID-19. Here immunoSEQ multiplex PCR was the method, and the copy in TCRdb shows in-frame clones only, minus some. The data show fewer than 250,000 clones, around 84% seen once. Sequencing was done on a sample of PBMCs or T cells enriched from blood (not recorded which). Receptors were obtained from a woman aged 40 to 50 who had recovered from COVID-19.

The rearrangement links TRBV6-1 to TRBJ1-5, with D perhaps TRBD1 (6 bases). Trimming took off 3 bases at V and 5 bases at J, with 11 bases between the two ends. The CDR3 loop spans 14 amino acids. Germline V gene data show CDR1 as MNHNS and CDR2 as SASEGT. The CDR3 coding sequence is TGTGCCAGCAGTGACCGGACAGAAGATCAGCCCCAGCATTTT. Its protein product is CASSDRTEDQPQHF.

The CDR3 DNA sequence: TGTGCCAGCAGGGCGACTAGCGGGAGTTACAATGAGCAGTTCTTC. It codes for CASRATSGSYNEQFF. V and J are TRBV2 and TRBJ2-1; 12 bases are a match to TRBD2. The germline V gene has CDR1 SNHLY and CDR2 FYNNEI. This CDR3 contains 15 residues. V lost 6 bases and J lost 4; bases outside the gene matches: 4.

The V gene is TRBV19, the J gene TRBJ1-2, with unresolved D. The CDR3 totals 12 residues. Between the trimmed V and J ends, which lost 5 bases and 4 bases, there was a span of 8 bases. Germline CDR1 is LNHDA and CDR2 is SQIVND (reference sequence). For the CDR3, the DNA is TGTGCCAGTAGTTTATACTCCTATGGCTACACCTTC. Encoded protein: CASSLYSYGYTF.

The genes are TRBV29-1 and TRBJ1-1, with a weak D call TRBD1 (5 bases). The CDR3 contains 12 residues. V lost 6 bases, J lost 0 bases, and 8 bases lay in between. Germline V gene sequence: CDR1 SQVTM, CDR2 ANQGSEA. The CDR3 region has the DNA TGCAGCGTGACAGTCTTGAACACTGAAGCTTTCTTT. The encoded protein is CSVTVLNTEAFF.

The chain recombines TRBV9 with TRBJ2-1; 7 nucleotides match TRBD2. Looked up from germline, CDR1 is SGDLS and CDR2 is YYNGEE. V shed 0 bases, J shed 3 bases, and the junction held 6 bases outside the gene matches. The CDR3 consists of 16 residues. Here the CDR3 DNA reads TGTGCCAGCAGCGTAGGGAGCGGGACTGACTACAATGAGCAGTTCTTC. This gives the protein CASSVGSGTDYNEQFF.

The chain couples TRBV21-1 to TRBJ2-1; the tabulated D call, TRBD2, remains unverified against the DNA. TRBV21-1 is an annotated pseudogene. This CDR3 is built from 16 residues. CDR3 amino acids: CASSKGMRDMYNEQFF. The CDR3 bases are TGTGCCAGCAGCAAAGGAATGCGGGATATGTACAATGAGCAGTTCTTC.

The CDR3 DNA reads as TGCGCCAGCAGCCCCGGAGGGTCTGGAAACACCATATATTTT. Translation: CASSPGGSGNTIYF. The rearrangement joins TRBV5-1 to TRBJ1-3; D unclear. The CDR3 runs 14 residues. The germline V gene encodes CDR1 SGHRS and CDR2 YFSETQ. The V end lost 4 bases, the J end lost 1 base, and 9 bases lay between the germline ends.

The chain is built from TRBV6-2 or TRBV6-3 and TRBJ1-1; D possibly corresponds to TRBD1 (6 bases). Germline assignment: CDR1 MNHEY and CDR2 SVGEGT. V was trimmed by 2 bases and J by 8 bases, leaving 15 bases between them. The CDR3 consists of 14 residues. The CDR3 DNA reads as TGTGCCAGCAGTTACGCAACTCCCGGGACAGAAGCTTTCTTT. This translates into CASSYATPGTEAFF.

This chain uses TRBV28 with TRBJ1-1, with D unclear. The CDR3 spans 12 residues. The V gene lost 6 bases and the J gene lost 5 bases, with 10 bases spanning the gap. Per germline, CDR1 MDHEN and CDR2 SYDVKM. In DNA form, the CDR3 reads TGTGCCAGCAGGAGGGTTATGACTGAAGCTTTCTTT. Amino acid sequence: CASRRVMTEAFF.